This TCR beta chain was recovered during a study of shared clonotypes between healthy human individuals (dated by TCRdb to about 2020). Notes on the research overall: The cohort comprised two women and a few men aged 18 to 49 years. For each donor, CD4 naive and CD4 memory were each given three plates, CD8 naive was given two plates, and CD8 memory was given one plate. To estimate repertoire size and how much clonotype sharing occurs between individuals, the study deeply sequenced the blood TCR repertoires of 5 or 6 healthy adults. Different laboratories and diverse techniques were used to prepare libraries and sequence TCR repertoires, to increase sequencing depth and limit assay-specific biases. Per donor, leukapheresis produced somewhere between about 0.9 and 9 billion PBMCs.

With regard to this clone: Its recognized antigen is unknown. Base qualities were left out, and no much larger clone turns up one base away.

Overall study results and their limits: When four donors were compared, the shared fraction of clonotypes was 5% to 6.5% for naive CD4, approximately 3.5% for naive CD8, 2.3% for memory CD4, and 0.35% to 0.4% for memory CD8. The genetic and exposure-history diversity represented was limited by the small number of donors. Compared with non-shared clonotypes, the clonotypes found in all four sorted-subset donors had higher generation probabilities. Pairwise subsampling led to the expectation that sequencing depth would affect the degree of clonotype sharing among donors. Incomplete sequencing was indicated by rarefaction of sorted-subset datasets, despite the large sequencing depth. Estimated clonotype richness was generally larger for naive than for memory subsets. Sampling was limited to blood, and TCR repertoires in tissue likely differ from TCR repertoires in blood.

V lost 9 bases and J lost 6 bases; the stretch between them is 14 bases long. The cysteine opens and the phenylalanine closes a CDR3 of 13 amino acids. Just CDR3 DNA is preserved here, 39 bases in frame from base 1. The germline V gene sets CDR1 to MDHEN and CDR2 to SYDVKM. Using the deep immunoSEQ assay, TCR CDR3 regions were amplified from genomic DNA by multiplex PCR. Extracted genomic DNA from each cell subset was spread evenly across all wells of several immunoSEQ 96-well plates, with each plate serving as a replicate. Each replicate PCR for sorted subsets received about 180 ng genomic DNA, equal to some 32,000 T cell genomes. Purified libraries were measured with a Qubit 3.0 fluorometer, size-checked on a Bioanalyzer 2100, and measured again with the KAPA Library Quantification kit. Each immunoSEQ 96-well plate was sequenced on its own single-read 150-cycle Illumina NextSeq 550 flow cell. Per the authors' processing: Because the immunoSEQ output held only junctional sequences and lacked quality scores, the filtering could not match the filtering applied to full-length reads. To assign V/J genes and CDR3, sequences were annotated using PyIR, a Python wrapper for IgBLAST v1.9, with IMGT germline references. Reads were removed for weak V/J assignments (E-value above 1e-6), missing CDR3, stop codons, out-of-frame junctions, or ambiguous translated residues. V3J clonotypes were defined as sequences sharing an identical inferred V gene, J gene, and CDR3 amino acid sequence. To compute the percentage overlap between repertoires, the number of shared unique clonotypes was divided by the size of the smaller repertoire. Richness of each repertoire was evaluated using RTK rarefaction, the Chao1 estimator, and Recon v2.1 estimates of unobserved clonotypes. Generation probabilities were computed with OLGA for all TCRbeta clonotypes obtained by the gDNA method from several donors. The immuneACCESS repertoire file appears here via TCRdb, limited to in-frame rearrangements. These files lack a portion of the clones; in checked studies, under half of the deficit traces to unresolved V genes, and the cause of the others is not known. V and J calls and clone size follow that table, whereas D and trimming were derived from the DNA. The sample records 2 million to 2.5 million clones, around 96% of which are singletons. Together, the top ten hold roughly 1.1% of the sample.

CD8 naive samples consisted of CD45RO-negative cells that were positively selected for CCR7, yielding a CD45RA+CCR7+ population without TemRA cells. The donors were healthy, HIV-negative adults with no recently reported acute infections or vaccinations. Only Caucasian adults living in Nashville, Tennessee, USA were represented among the donors. Blood was obtained by leukapheresis, after which PBMCs were separated by Ficoll-Histopaque density gradient centrifugation and cryopreserved in liquid nitrogen vapor phase. Analytical flow cytometry was used to check the purity and quantity of each magnetically sorted T cell population. Genomic DNA was isolated from every sorted fraction and measured by UV absorbance on a Nanodrop 2000c.

The chain joins TRBV28 to TRBJ1-4; tentative D gene TRBD1, with 6 bases matching. Sequencing input: naive CD8+ T cells sorted from blood. In the paper's terms, the cell subset or site label means: CD45RA+CCR7+. The receptor was derived from a man aged 18 to 29 in good health. CDR3 sequence: CASLFGGDEKLFF. The DNA sequence is TGTGCCAGTTTATTCGGGGGCGATGAAAAACTGTTTTTT.